The T cell receptor beta chain under discussion was sequenced for a study of graft-versus-host responses after intestinal transplantation (dated by TCRdb to the early 2020s). Regarding the research as a whole: The transplants that recipients received were multivisceral, liver-intestinal, or isolated intestinal. Graft-versus-host and host-versus-graft alloreactive T cell clones were tracked in the graft, circulation and bone marrow after intestinal transplantation using bulk TCR-beta CDR3 sequencing. Rather than going through the commercial service, samples from three later patients were sequenced in-house on an Illumina MiSeq and processed with MiXCR. Donor T cell macrochimerism was defined as a peak of at least 4% donor T cells among recipient peripheral blood mononuclear cells. To identify alloreactive clones, pre-transplant mixed lymphocyte reaction products were sequenced and compared with unstimulated pre-transplant donor and recipient T cells. Every recipient was given anti-thymocyte globulin induction, followed by around three years of maintenance tacrolimus and steroids. The cohort enrolled some 24 intestinal transplant recipients, one of whom was a retransplant, and a few patients without pretransplant specimens were excluded. The investigation overall reported the following: In the allografts of patients with donor T cell macrochimerism, GvH to HvG T cell clonal ratios were high. Early after transplant, declines in HvG clones were associated with peak levels of circulating GvH clones. GvH clones were detected in recipient bone marrow, and some of these GvH clones were observed earlier in ileal mucosa or blood, consistent with an intestinal mucosal origin. Conclusions were limited by the relatively low number and heterogeneity of intestinal transplant patients.

The library was obtained by the immunoSEQ multiplex PCR assay. Adaptive Biotechnologies carried out high-throughput TCR-beta CDR3 sequencing of genomic DNA for most patients. On the authors' methods: Adaptive's ImmunoSEQ software supplied the TCR sequencing data for under 20 patients, while MiXCR and VDJtools were used to process a few other patients. CDR3 nucleotide sequences shared between donor and recipient were removed because their origin could not be assigned. To be classed as alloreactive, a clone needed at least 2-fold expansion over unstimulated cells and a minimum CFSE-low frequency of 0.002% (template counts) or 0.001% (read counts). A clone was considered mappable if detected in the sequenced pre-transplant spleen, lymph node, or MLR CFSE-low populations of the donor or recipient. The cumulative frequency of alloreactive clones was calculated as a percentage of all sequences, weighted by copy number. Entries here come from immuneACCESS through TCRdb and include only in-frame sequences with V and J called. Some clones fail to appear in such tables; in the studies checked, an unresolved V gene covers under half of the shortfall, and the cause of the remainder is unknown. That table furnishes V, J and clone size, whereas the DNA furnished D and trimming. The sample table lists about 46,000 clones, roughly 93% of them with a count of one. About 5.5% of the sample lies in the top ten.

In the first month after transplant, blood samples were collected up to 4 times, and after that at least monthly when available. Note on this clone: Its antigen target is currently unknown. There are no base qualities to consult, and no much larger clone falls within one base.

The CDR3 holds 15 amino acids from the cysteine to the phenylalanine. The only DNA kept is the CDR3, 45 bases in frame from the first base. Clipping removes 4 bases from V and 9 bases from J, with 8 as the unmatched junction base count. For CDR1 and CDR2, the germline V gene lists KGHSH and LQKENI. The V and J genes are TRBV18 and TRBJ2-4; 11 central bases correspond to TRBD2. This receptor was identified in a human patient who received an intestinal transplant, so some T cells may come from the graft donor. The source was PBMCs, collected 750 to 850 days after a first intestinal transplant, on the day of a second. The CDR3 protein sequence reads: CASSQLAGVGVIQYF. The bases are TGTGCCAGCTCACAACTAGCGGGAGTGGGAGTCATTCAGTACTTC.